Listed below are T cell receptor beta chains from one sample, sequenced in a study of cytomegalovirus exposure and HLA in healthy donors. The method was immunoSEQ multiplex PCR; TCRdb's version includes in-frame clones alone and lacks a portion of them. The table records roughly 120,000 clones, roughly 80% of them present only once. Sequencing used PBMCs. These receptors all stem from a man between 60 and 75 years old in good health and CMV-seropositive. Each CDR3 is given with its conserved first and last residue. The D gene is left open where the match is weak. Rows give clone size only sometimes, using once, few, many, or a class for an expanded clone.

v_gene,j_gene,d_gene,len,abundance,CDR3aa,CDR3nt
TRBV2,TRBJ2-5,-,14,-,CASTPGIAGETQYF,TGTGCCAGCACCCCCGGGATAGCAGGCGAGACCCAGTACTTC
TRBV5-1,TRBJ1-1,TRBD1,16,-,CASSRPGTAMNTEAFF,TGCGCCAGCAGCCGTCCCGGGACAGCCATGAACACTGAAGCTTTCTTT
TRBV6-1,TRBJ1-2,TRBD1,13,-,CASSGTGGYGYTF,TGTGCCAGCAGTGGGACAGGGGGATATGGCTACACCTTC
TRBV2,TRBJ1-1,-,15,-,CASKGLLVMNTEAFF,TGTGCCAGCAAGGGGTTGCTAGTCATGAACACTGAAGCTTTCTTT
TRBV5-1,TRBJ2-5,-,16,-,CASSSTQGASQETQYF,TGCGCCAGCAGCTCGACACAGGGTGCGAGCCAAGAGACCCAGTACTTC
TRBV6-6,TRBJ1-1,TRBD1,13,-,CASSPTGDTEAFF,TGTGCCAGCAGTCCTACAGGGGACACTGAAGCTTTCTTT
TRBV28,TRBJ2-5,-,13,-,CASSYTGRETQYF,TGTGCCAGCAGTTATACAGGGAGAGAGACCCAGTACTTC
TRBV11-2,TRBJ2-1,-,16,-,CASSSRRPGVGHEQFF,TGTGCCAGCAGCTCTAGGCGTCCCGGGGTCGGGCATGAGCAGTTCTTC
TRBV9,TRBJ1-2,TRBD1,13,-,CASARGDSYGYTF,TGTGCCAGCGCGAGAGGGGACAGTTATGGCTACACCTTC
TRBV6-1,TRBJ1-4,TRBD1,15,-,CASSDGQGFDEKLFF,TGTGCCAGCAGTGATGGACAGGGATTTGATGAAAAACTGTTTTTT
TRBV5-4,TRBJ1-1,-,13,few,CASSLGGNTEAFF,TGTGCCAGCAGCTTAGGAGGAAACACTGAAGCTTTCTTT
TRBV5-6,TRBJ1-4,TRBD1,16,few,CASSLGPGTGNEKLFF,TGTGCCAGCAGCTTGGGTCCCGGGACAGGGAATGAAAAACTGTTTTTT
TRBV4-1,TRBJ2-7,TRBD2,15,-,CASSQAPGGLYEQYF,TGCGCCAGCAGCCAAGCACCGGGAGGGTTGTATGAGCAGTACTTC
TRBV18,TRBJ2-2,TRBD2,14,-,CASTGREGTGELFF,TGTGCCAGCACCGGCCGGGAGGGCACCGGGGAGCTGTTTTTT
TRBV30,TRBJ1-1,-,15,once,CAWTVGPGGNTEAFF,TGTGCCTGGACAGTAGGACCGGGGGGGAACACTGAAGCTTTCTTT
TRBV2,TRBJ2-3,-,13,once,CASSVGFTDTQYF,TGTGCCAGCAGCGTCGGGTTCACAGATACGCAGTATTTT
TRBV10-3,TRBJ1-5,TRBD1,15,-,CAISGQGFSNQPQHF,TGTGCCATCAGTGGACAGGGGTTTAGCAATCAGCCCCAGCATTTT
TRBV10-3,TRBJ1-1,-,12,few,CATTYGSTEAFF,TGTGCCACGACATATGGGTCCACTGAAGCTTTCTTT
TRBV5-1,TRBJ2-1,TRBD2,17,-,CASSTRTSGGPVNEQFF,TGCGCCAGCAGCACCCGGACTAGCGGGGGGCCGGTCAATGAGCAGTTCTTC
TRBV2,TRBJ1-1,TRBD1,15,-,CASSLAGTGNTEAFF,TGTGCCAGCAGCTTAGCCGGGACAGGGAACACTGAAGCTTTCTTT
TRBV11-3,TRBJ1-1,TRBD1,15,-,CASSRGQGGDTEAFF,TGTGCCAGCAGCAGGGGACAGGGCGGCGACACTGAAGCTTTCTTT
TRBV28,TRBJ2-7,-,13,few,CASRKGGGDEQYF,TGTGCCAGCAGAAAGGGAGGGGGGGACGAGCAGTACTTC
TRBV5-1,TRBJ2-5,-,16,-,CASSLGGQGSQETQYF,TGCGCCAGCAGCTTAGGAGGGCAGGGAAGTCAAGAGACCCAGTACTTC
TRBV6-1,TRBJ1-2,-,13,-,CASSQDRHYGYTF,TGTGCCAGCAGTCAGGACAGACACTATGGCTACACCTTC
TRBV4-2,TRBJ1-1,-,15,-,CASSPKTVRNTEAFF,TGTGCCAGCAGCCCGAAGACAGTTCGGAACACTGAAGCTTTCTTT
TRBV5-1,TRBJ2-5,-,15,-,CASSLGTTGGETQYF,TGCGCCAGCAGCTTGGGGACTACTGGGGGAGAGACCCAGTACTTC
TRBV2,TRBJ2-1,TRBD2,17,-,CASSGQTSGSSYNEQFF,TGTGCCAGCAGTGGCCAGACTAGCGGGAGCTCCTACAATGAGCAGTTCTTC
TRBV7-9,TRBJ1-4,-,15,-,CASSLTQATNEKLFF,TGTGCCAGCAGCTTAACACAGGCAACTAATGAAAAACTGTTTTTT
TRBV11-2,TRBJ1-3,-,16,-,CASSLEEGLPGNTIYF,TGTGCCAGCAGCTTAGAAGAGGGTCTTCCTGGAAACACCATATATTTT
TRBV5-1,TRBJ2-5,-,14,-,CASSLGQGRETQYF,TGCGCCAGCAGCTTGGGGCAGGGTAGAGAGACCCAGTACTTC
TRBV5-1,TRBJ1-6,TRBD1,16,-,CASSFGGTGANSPLHF,TGCGCCAGCAGCTTCGGGGGGACAGGGGCTAATTCACCCCTCCACTTT
TRBV30,TRBJ2-3,-,11,-,CASGALDTQYF,TGTGCTTCTGGAGCCCTAGATACGCAGTATTTT
TRBV11-3,TRBJ1-6,-,15,-,CASSQNGALNSPLHF,TGTGCCAGCAGTCAGAATGGGGCGCTTAATTCACCCCTCCACTTT
TRBV5-4,TRBJ2-3,-,14,-,CASSGAGSTDTQYF,TGTGCCAGCAGTGGAGCGGGTAGCACAGATACGCAGTATTTT
TRBV7-2,TRBJ2-5,TRBD2,15,-,CASSRERGGRETQYF,TGTGCCAGCAGCAGGGAGCGGGGGGGCAGGGAGACCCAGTACTTC
TRBV7-6,TRBJ1-5,-,16,-,CASSPGGGNSNQPQHF,TGTGCCAGCAGCCCCGGGGGGGGGAATAGCAATCAGCCCCAGCATTTT
TRBV7-9,TRBJ1-4,-,12,-,CALDSTNEKLFF,TGTGCCCTGGACTCAACTAATGAAAAACTGTTTTTT
TRBV7-9,TRBJ1-1,TRBD1,14,-,CASSLTGRNTEAFF,TGTGCCAGCAGCTTGACAGGGCGGAACACTGAAGCTTTCTTT
TRBV9,TRBJ2-1,TRBD2,16,once,CASSVDGGFSYNEQFF,TGTGCCAGCAGCGTAGACGGGGGGTTCTCCTACAATGAGCAGTTCTTC
TRBV29-1,TRBJ1-1,TRBD1,13,-,CSGYPGQGAAAFF,TGCAGTGGGTACCCGGGACAGGGGGCAGCAGCTTTCTTT
TRBV2,TRBJ1-4,TRBD1,14,-,CASSVEGQGEKLFF,TGTGCCAGCAGTGTTGAGGGACAGGGAGAAAAACTGTTTTTT
TRBV11-3,TRBJ2-3,TRBD1,15,-,CASSRGTGGTDTQYF,TGTGCCAGCAGCCGCGGGACAGGGGGGACAGATACGCAGTATTTT
TRBV5-5,TRBJ1-4,TRBD1,15,-,CASSLEIQGDEKLFF,TGTGCCAGCAGCTTGGAAATACAGGGGGACGAAAAACTGTTTTTT
TRBV5-4,TRBJ2-5,-,14,-,CASSERKGGETQYF,TGTGCCAGCAGCGAGCGCAAAGGGGGAGAGACCCAGTACTTC
TRBV30,TRBJ2-7,-,14,once,CAWSVAGYSYEQYF,TGTGCCTGGAGTGTAGCAGGGTACTCCTACGAGCAGTACTTC